The clone carrying this T cell receptor (beta chain) turned up a few times. This sample is drawn from a study of early stage breast cancer tumors. With V trimmed by 5 bases and J by 4 bases, 9 bases remained unmatched. The CDR3 has 15 residues. The germline V gene encodes CDR1 SGHTA and CDR2 FQGNSA. The data were produced by immunoSEQ multiplex PCR, yet TCRdb's version contains in-frame clones alone and is incomplete. The repertoire holds about 5,000 clones, with roughly 67% as singletons. Input material: breast tumor tissue. V and J are TRBV7-2 and TRBJ2-7, with 9 bases that match TRBD2. This clonotype was obtained from a person between 50 and 60 years old with breast cancer. CDR3 in amino acids: CASSQAGGLIYEQYF. The CDR3 DNA reads TGTGCCAGCAGCCAAGCGGGGGGACTCATTTACGAGCAGTACTTC.